This T cell receptor (beta chain) came from a study of cytomegalovirus exposure and HLA in healthy donors (dated by TCRdb to about 2017). Describing the broader study: In an earlier analysis of approximately 640 of the donors, roughly 300 Gb of sequence data and 100 million or so unique TCR beta sequences from approximately 180 million T cells were reported. About 300 gigabases of sequencing data and tens of millions of unique TCR sequences were included in an early release covering roughly 600 HLA-typed donors. Of the roughly 390 genotyped donors, more than 75% were placed in the genetic ancestry cluster associated with self-reported Caucasian donors. The study aimed to test whether cataloging public T cell receptors could reveal signatures of past pathogen exposure. Using immunosequencing, the study profiled T cell repertoires from about 610 subjects and related those repertoires to cytomegalovirus serostatus. Along with the roughly 700-subject first cohort, a separate validation cohort of over a hundred different subjects was used. To predict cytomegalovirus infection status, the study brought together high-throughput TCR immunosequencing, statistical association of individual TCRs with disease status, and machine learning. A later analysis re-analyzed previously published TCR beta repertoires from 500 to 700 donors and added high-resolution HLA genotyping to study TCR occurrence patterns. The later analysis used no new phenotypic data to find candidate immune exposures, relying instead on TCR beta sequences and their occurrence across donors. In an earlier analysis of a few hundred of the donors, high-throughput TCR beta sequencing was used to judge whether each TCR beta V gene segment behaved as functional or pseudogenic. Donor age, sex, ethnicity and CMV serostatus were collected together with the repertoire data. In a later genetic analysis, genome-wide SNP genotypes for about 60% of the 666 donors were used, and that subset was treated as a discovery cohort. All discovery cohort repertoires had been generated on a single sequencing platform. HLA typing included class I and class II loci at four-digit resolution. Typing coverage varied by locus: about 629-630 donors for A, B, C, DRB1 and DQB1; under 550 for DQA1; over 600 for DPA1; around 450 for DPB1. Roughly 5 DR-DQ haplotypes were handled as single units for association and clustering, since linkage in the cohort was strong. On average, around 230,000 unique TCR beta nucleotide sequences were sequenced per donor among some 430 genotyped donors of the cohort, with around 19% of those sequences being non-productive.

In total, approximately 700 healthy bone marrow donors made up the cohort. At the time of sampling, all cohort members were nominally healthy, though unrecorded immune exposures were likely present. The donor tested CMV seronegative and was one of the 352 seronegative cohort members. A peripheral blood sample was provided by each donor, and peripheral blood mononuclear cells were used for TCR beta sequencing. The Qiagen DNeasy Blood Extraction Kit was used to extract genomic DNA from the blood cell samples. The paper's findings and limits, for the study overall: Because counts were too low, about 18 rarely observed V segments, including chromosome 9 orphons, were left out of the earlier analysis of approximately 500 of the donors. A cluster of highly shared sequence variants was judged likely to be a technical artifact of the sequencing pipeline. An association between a missense DCLRE1C variant and V-gene and J-gene trimming of TCR beta chains was found in a later genetic analysis and replicated in an independent cohort. A later analysis reported that several top co-occurrence clusters appeared linked to parvovirus B19, influenza, CMV and Epstein-Barr virus. A further reported finding was that TCR beta sequences accurately predicted the HLA-A and HLA-B alleles for most subjects in the first cohort. In a later analysis, some 17,000 TCR beta sequences were associated with specific HLA alleles at a false discovery rate of 0.05. A later analysis found that HLA-associated TCR beta chains were more clonally expanded and had lower generation probabilities than equally common non-associated chains. Assigning TCR associations to individual alleles was difficult when HLA alleles, especially DR and DQ, strongly co-occurred. Immune exposure information for the cohort was limited to CMV serostatus. Most TCR sequences were seen in very few donors, while some public TCRs were found in many individuals. Linkage disequilibrium might explain the correlated functional status among segregating V segments, but an unknown experimental factor could not be ruled out. In a later analysis, most CMV-associated TCR beta chains were found to appear HLA-restricted, with HLA associations seemingly driven largely by CMV exposure. Roughly uniform sequencing depth across donors was assumed in presence/absence analyses, although this assumption may not hold. Because the 87-base-pair reads could not distinguish some IMGT-functional V segments, including TRBV6-2 and TRBV6-3, those segments were excluded. Three of the identified cytomegalovirus-associated TCR beta chains were confirmed in vitro to be specific for cytomegalovirus antigens. Because HLA typing was missing for some donors at each locus, association tests included only the typed subset. Compared with the approximately 700-donor mean, donors in an Asian-associated ancestry cluster had fewer N-insertions in productive TCRs, according to a later genetic analysis. Only TCR beta chains were sequenced in this cohort, and the absence of alpha or paired-chain data limited detectable features. It was suggested by the authors that the approach could potentially be generalized to other disease states and immunological phenotypes. The classifier was reported to diagnose cytomegalovirus status with high specificity and sensitivity in both the original cohort and the validation cohort. A later analysis found that TCR association rates varied across HLA loci, with DRB1 alleles showing the most associated TCRs and HLA-C alleles the fewest. An earlier analysis of some 560 of the donors showed that most TCR beta V segments appeared in productive rearrangements either about 87% or about 30% of the time, which broadly matched IMGT annotations. In the study, approximately 160 TCR beta chains were listed as associated with cytomegalovirus.

The germline V gene (reference sequence) yields LNHDA for CDR1 and SQIVND for CDR2. Taken from cysteine to phenylalanine, the CDR3 has 15 residues. Only the CDR3 portion is preserved as DNA: 45 bases, with reading frame beginning at the first base. The V end loses 6 bases and the J end loses 5 bases, and a stretch of 18 bases separates them. The library was prepared using the immunoSEQ multiplex PCR assay. For the multiplex PCR, a mixture combining 60 forward primers for TCR Vbeta segments and 13 reverse primers for TCR Jbeta segments was used. A multiplex PCR assay on genomic DNA amplified the CDR3 region of rearranged TCR beta genes. The amplified TCR beta libraries were sequenced on the Illumina HiSeq System as 87-base-pair reads. Concerning the study's data processing: In a later analysis, roughly 80 million unique TCR beta chains were counted across the approximately 620 repertoires, and roughly 10 million of these chains were shared by at least two donors. To remove PCR and sequencing errors, raw reads were error-corrected and collapsed into unique sequences using a nearest-neighbor algorithm that merged closely related sequences. Alignment of CDR3 sequences to IMGT reference sequences was used to assign V, D and J gene segments. Each retained sequence needed at least a six-nucleotide match to both a V gene segment and a J gene segment. Rearrangements were classified as productive when the CDR3 lacked stop codons and remained in frame with V and J, and all other rearrangements were classified as non-productive. Following IMGT convention, CDR3 was defined as the stretch from the second conserved V-encoded cysteine up to the conserved J-encoded phenylalanine. Sequences without an unambiguous match to a single V gene segment were excluded from the earlier analysis of a few hundred of the donors. An earlier analysis of a few hundred of the donors called V segments functional above 56.7% productive rearrangements and segregating when the between-donor standard deviation exceeded 5%. A statistical classification framework was built to diagnose cytomegalovirus status from the catalog of TCR beta chain sequences. In a later analysis, V and J genes were assigned by comparing TCR nucleotide sequences against IMGT/GENE-DB human TR gene sequences. A later analysis assigned CDR3 sequences and most-parsimonious VDJ recombination scenarios with the TCRdist pipeline. A later analysis defined each TCR beta chain by its CDR3 amino acid sequence plus V-gene family, and excluded reads lacking a unique V-gene family. As a way to deal with suspected cross-contamination and a sequencing artifact, a later analysis dropped approximately 570 nucleotide sequences that were highly shared and had low generation probability. In a later analysis, a clonal expansion index for each public chain was calculated from normalized within-repertoire ranks of inferred template counts. Generation probabilities in a later analysis came from a VDJ recombination model fitted to out-of-frame rearrangements, and those results were checked against IGoR. A later analysis scored TCR-TCR, TCR-HLA and TCR-CMV co-occurrence with hypergeometric tests, applying a repertoire-size bias correction to TCR pairs. A later analysis estimated false discovery rates by permuting HLA or CMV assignments 20 times. A later analysis grouped co-occurring TCRs with DBSCAN, adding TCRdist sequence similarity when clustering within HLA-allele-positive subsets. For co-occurrence clustering, repertoires with fewer than 30,000 or more than 120,000 public chains were excluded, along with 4 to 6 repertoires with anomalous nucleotide sharing. TCRdb stores this immuneACCESS table with in-frame sequences only. Part of the clones is absent; in the studies checked, under half of the shortfall reflects unresolved V genes, and no reason is known for the rest. Clone size and V and J calls were adopted from that table, with D and trimming inferred from the DNA. The sample table records around 130,000 clones; approximately 72% of these occur just once. In total, the top ten clones hold approximately 6.5% of the sample.

Comment on this clone: The antigen this receptor binds is unknown. No qualities accompany the bases; no much larger clone lies one base away.

This chain is built from TRBV19 and TRBJ2-3; perhaps TRBD1 is the D gene, with 5 bases matching. This receptor was obtained from a woman aged 55 to 70 in good health and CMV-seronegative. The sample comprised PBMCs. CDR3 loop: CASSPPGRVGDTQYF. The DNA reads as follows: TGTGCCAGTAGCCCCCCGGGCAGGGTTGGAGATACGCAGTATTTT.